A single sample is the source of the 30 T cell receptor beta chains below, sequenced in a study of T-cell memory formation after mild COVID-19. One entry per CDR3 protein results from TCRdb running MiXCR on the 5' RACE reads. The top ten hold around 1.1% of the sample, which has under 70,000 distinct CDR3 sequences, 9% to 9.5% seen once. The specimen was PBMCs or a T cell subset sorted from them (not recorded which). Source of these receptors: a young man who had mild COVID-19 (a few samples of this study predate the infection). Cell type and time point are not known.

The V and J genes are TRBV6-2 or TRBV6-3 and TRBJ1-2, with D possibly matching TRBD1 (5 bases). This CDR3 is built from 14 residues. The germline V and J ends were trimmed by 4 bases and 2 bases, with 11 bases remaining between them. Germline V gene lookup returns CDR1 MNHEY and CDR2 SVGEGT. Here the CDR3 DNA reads TGTGCCAGCAGTTCCTCGGGACGGAACTATGGCTACACCTTC. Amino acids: CASSSSGRNYGYTF.

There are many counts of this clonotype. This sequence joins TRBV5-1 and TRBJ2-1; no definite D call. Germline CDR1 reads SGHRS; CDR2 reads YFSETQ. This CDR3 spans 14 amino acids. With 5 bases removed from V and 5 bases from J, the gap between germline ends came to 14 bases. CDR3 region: CASSNAPPNNEQFF. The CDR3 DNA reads TGCGCCAGCAGTAACGCGCCACCCAACAATGAGCAGTTCTTC. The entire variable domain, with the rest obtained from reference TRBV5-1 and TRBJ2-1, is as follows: KAGVTQTPRYLIKTRGQQVTLSCSPISGHRSVSWYQQTPGQGLQFLFEYFSETQRNKGNFPGRFSGRQFSNSRSEMNVSTLELGDSALYLCASSNAPPNNEQFFGPGTRLTVL.

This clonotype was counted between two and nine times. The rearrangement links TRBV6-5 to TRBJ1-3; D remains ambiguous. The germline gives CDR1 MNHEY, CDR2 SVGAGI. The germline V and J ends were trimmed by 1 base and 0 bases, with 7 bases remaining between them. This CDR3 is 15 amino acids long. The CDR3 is CASSYYRSSGNTIYF. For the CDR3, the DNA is TGTGCCAGCAGTTACTACCGGAGCTCTGGAAACACCATATATTTT.

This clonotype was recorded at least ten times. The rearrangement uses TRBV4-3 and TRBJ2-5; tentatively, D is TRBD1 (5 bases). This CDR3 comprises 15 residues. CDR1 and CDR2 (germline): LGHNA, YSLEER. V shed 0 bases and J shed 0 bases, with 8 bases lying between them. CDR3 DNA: TGCGCCAGCAGCCAAGACCCGACAGACCAAGAGACCCAGTACTTC. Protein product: CASSQDPTDQETQYF.

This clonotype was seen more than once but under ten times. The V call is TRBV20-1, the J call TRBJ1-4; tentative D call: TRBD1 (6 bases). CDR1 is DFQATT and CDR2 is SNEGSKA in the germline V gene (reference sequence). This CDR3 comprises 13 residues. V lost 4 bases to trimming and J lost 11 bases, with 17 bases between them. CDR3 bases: TGCAGTGCTACAGGGGCATTCCGAAAGAAACTGTTTTTT. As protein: CSATGAFRKKLFF.

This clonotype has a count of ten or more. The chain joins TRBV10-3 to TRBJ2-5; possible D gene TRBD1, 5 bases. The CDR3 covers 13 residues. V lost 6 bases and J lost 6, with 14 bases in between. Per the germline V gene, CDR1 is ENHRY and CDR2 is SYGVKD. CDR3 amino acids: CAISTILGQTQYF. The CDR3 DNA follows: TGTGCCATCAGCACGATACTGGGGCAGACCCAGTACTTC.

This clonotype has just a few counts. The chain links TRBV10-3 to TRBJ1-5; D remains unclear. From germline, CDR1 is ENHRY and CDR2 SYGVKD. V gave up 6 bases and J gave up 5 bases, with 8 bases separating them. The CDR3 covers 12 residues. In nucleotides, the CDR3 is TGTGCCATCAGCGCAGGCGATCAGCCCCAGCATTTT. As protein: CAISAGDQPQHF.

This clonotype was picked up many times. In nucleotides, the CDR3 is TGTGCCAGCAGCCCCTTGAGCGGAGTAGCCAAAAACATTCAGTACTTC. It codes for CASSPLSGVAKNIQYF. The gene calls are TRBV7-9 and TRBJ2-4; the D gene is possibly TRBD2 (5 bases). Trimming removed 5 bases at V and 0 bases at J, with 14 bases between. Per germline, CDR1 SEHNR and CDR2 FQNEAQ (reference sequence). CDR3 size: 16 residues.

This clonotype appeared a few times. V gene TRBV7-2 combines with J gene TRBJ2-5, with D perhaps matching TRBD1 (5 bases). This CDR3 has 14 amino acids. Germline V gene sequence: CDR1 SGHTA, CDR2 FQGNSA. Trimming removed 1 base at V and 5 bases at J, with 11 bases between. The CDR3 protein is CASSLDRGFETQYF. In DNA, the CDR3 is TGTGCCAGCAGCTTAGATAGGGGATTCGAGACCCAGTACTTC.

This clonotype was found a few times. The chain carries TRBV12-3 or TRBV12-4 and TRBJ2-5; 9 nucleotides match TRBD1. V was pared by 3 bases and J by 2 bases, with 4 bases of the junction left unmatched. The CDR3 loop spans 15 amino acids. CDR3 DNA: TGTGCCAGCAGTTTCAGGACAGGGGCACAAGAGACCCAGTACTTC. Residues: CASSFRTGAQETQYF.

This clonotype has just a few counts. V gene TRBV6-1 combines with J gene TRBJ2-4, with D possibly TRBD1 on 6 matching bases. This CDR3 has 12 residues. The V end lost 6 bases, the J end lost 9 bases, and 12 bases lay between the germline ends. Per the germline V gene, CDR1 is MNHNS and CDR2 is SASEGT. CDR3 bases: TGTGCCAGCAGAACGGACAGTGGCATTCAGTACTTC. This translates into CASRTDSGIQYF.

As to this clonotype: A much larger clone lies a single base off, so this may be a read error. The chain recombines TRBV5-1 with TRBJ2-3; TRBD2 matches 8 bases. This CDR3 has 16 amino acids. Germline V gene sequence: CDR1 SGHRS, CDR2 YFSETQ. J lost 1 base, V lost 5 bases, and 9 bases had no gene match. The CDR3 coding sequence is TGCGCCAGCAGACTAGCGGTGGGGCCTGGCACAGATACGCAGTATTTT. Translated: CASRLAVGPGTDTQYF.

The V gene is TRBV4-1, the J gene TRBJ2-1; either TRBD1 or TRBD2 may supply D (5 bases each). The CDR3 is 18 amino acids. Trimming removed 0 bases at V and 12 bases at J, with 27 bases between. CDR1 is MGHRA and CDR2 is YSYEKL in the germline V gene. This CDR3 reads CASSQDEGIMTGSKGQFF. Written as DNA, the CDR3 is TGCGCCAGCAGCCAAGACGAGGGGATTATGACGGGCTCCAAGGGGCAGTTCTTC.

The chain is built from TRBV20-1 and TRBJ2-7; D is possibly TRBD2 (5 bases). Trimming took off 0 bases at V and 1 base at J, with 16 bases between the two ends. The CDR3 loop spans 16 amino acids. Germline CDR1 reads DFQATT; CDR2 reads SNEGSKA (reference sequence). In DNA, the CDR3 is TGCAGTGCTAGAGATCATGGGGAGTTGGGGTCCTACGAGCAGTACTTC. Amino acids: CSARDHGELGSYEQYF.

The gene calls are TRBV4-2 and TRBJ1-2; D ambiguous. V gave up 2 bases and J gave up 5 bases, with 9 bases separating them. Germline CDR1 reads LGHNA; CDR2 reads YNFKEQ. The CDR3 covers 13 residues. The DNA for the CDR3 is TGTGCCAGCAGCCAACCGTTGGCATATGGCTACACCTTC. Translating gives CASSQPLAYGYTF.

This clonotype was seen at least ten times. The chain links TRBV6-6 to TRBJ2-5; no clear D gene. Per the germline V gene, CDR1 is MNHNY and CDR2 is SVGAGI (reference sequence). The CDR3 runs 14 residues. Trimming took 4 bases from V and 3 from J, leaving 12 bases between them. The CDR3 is CASSLRTIKETQYF. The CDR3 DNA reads TGTGCCAGCAGTTTGAGGACGATCAAAGAGACCCAGTACTTC.

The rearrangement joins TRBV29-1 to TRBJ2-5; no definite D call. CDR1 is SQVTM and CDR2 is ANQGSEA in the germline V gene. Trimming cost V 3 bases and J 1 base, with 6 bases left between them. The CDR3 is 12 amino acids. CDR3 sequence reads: CSVEEIQETQYF. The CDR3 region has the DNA TGCAGCGTTGAGGAGATCCAAGAGACCCAGTACTTC.

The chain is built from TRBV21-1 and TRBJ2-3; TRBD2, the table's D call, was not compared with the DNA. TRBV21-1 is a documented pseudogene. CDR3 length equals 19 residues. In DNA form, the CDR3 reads TGTGCCAGCAGCAAAGGTTGGGTAGCGGGGGCCAAAAGCACAGATACGCAGTATTTT. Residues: CASSKGWVAGAKSTDTQYF.

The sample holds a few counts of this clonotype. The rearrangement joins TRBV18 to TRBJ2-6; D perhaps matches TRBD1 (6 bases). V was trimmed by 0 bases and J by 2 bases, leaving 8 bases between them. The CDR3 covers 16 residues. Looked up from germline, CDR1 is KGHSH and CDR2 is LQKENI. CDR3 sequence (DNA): TGTGCCAGCTCACCACCGGGGGCCCCTGGGGCCAACGTCCTGACTTTC. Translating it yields CASSPPGAPGANVLTF.

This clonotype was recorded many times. For the CDR3, the DNA is TGTGCCATCAGTGAGAGTGGGGGGGAAGAGACCCAGTACTTC. Its protein product is CAISESGGEETQYF. The genes are TRBV10-3 and TRBJ2-5, with TRBD2 matching 7 bases. Germline CDR1 is ENHRY and CDR2 is SYGVKD. The CDR3 runs 14 residues. With V trimmed by 2 bases and J by 3 bases, 3 bases remained unmatched.

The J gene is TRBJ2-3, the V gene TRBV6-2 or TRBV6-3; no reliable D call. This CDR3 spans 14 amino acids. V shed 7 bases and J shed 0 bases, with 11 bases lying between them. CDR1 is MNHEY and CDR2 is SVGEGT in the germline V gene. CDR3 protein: CASKDDPSTDTQYF. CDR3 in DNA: TGTGCCAGCAAGGACGACCCTAGCACAGATACGCAGTATTTT.

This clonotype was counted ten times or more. In nucleotides, the CDR3 is TGTGCCAGCAGTTACTCCCAGGGGGCCAACGTCCTGACTTTC. It is translated as CASSYSQGANVLTF. The chain has TRBV6-5 and TRBJ2-6, with D unclear. The V end was cut by 0 bases, the J end by 4 bases, with 4 bases between. The CDR3 spans 14 residues. Germline loops: CDR1 MNHEY, CDR2 SVGAGI.

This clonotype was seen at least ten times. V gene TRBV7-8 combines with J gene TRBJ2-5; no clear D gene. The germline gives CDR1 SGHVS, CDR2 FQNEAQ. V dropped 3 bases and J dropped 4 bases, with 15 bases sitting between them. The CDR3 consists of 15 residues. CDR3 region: CASSLRLSSGETQYF. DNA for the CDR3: TGTGCCAGCAGCTTGAGACTGTCCTCGGGAGAGACCCAGTACTTC.

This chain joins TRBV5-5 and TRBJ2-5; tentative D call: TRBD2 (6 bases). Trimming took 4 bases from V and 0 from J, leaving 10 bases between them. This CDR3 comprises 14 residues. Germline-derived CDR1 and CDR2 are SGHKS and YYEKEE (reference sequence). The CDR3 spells CASSPGRNQETQYF. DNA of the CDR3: TGTGCCAGCAGCCCCGGGAGAAACCAAGAGACCCAGTACTTC.

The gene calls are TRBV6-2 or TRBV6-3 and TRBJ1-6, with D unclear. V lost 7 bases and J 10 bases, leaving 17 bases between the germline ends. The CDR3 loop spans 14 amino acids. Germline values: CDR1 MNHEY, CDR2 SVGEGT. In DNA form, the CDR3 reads TGTGCCAGCAAAAAGGGAGAGGGATGGTCACCCCTCCACTTT. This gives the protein CASKKGEGWSPLHF.

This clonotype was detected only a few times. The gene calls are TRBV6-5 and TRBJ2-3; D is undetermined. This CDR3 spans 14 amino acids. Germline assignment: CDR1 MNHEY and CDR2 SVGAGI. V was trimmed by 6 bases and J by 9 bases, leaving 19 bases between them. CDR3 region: CASRDPGVRDTQYF. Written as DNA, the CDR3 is TGTGCCAGCAGAGATCCCGGCGTCAGAGACACGCAGTATTTT.

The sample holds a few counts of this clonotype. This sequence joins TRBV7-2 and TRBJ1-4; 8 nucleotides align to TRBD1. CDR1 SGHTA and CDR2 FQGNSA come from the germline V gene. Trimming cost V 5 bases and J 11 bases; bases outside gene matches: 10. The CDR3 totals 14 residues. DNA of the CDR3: TGTGCCAGCAGCCCACAACAGGGGGGAGGGAAACTGTTTTTT. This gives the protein CASSPQQGGGKLFF.

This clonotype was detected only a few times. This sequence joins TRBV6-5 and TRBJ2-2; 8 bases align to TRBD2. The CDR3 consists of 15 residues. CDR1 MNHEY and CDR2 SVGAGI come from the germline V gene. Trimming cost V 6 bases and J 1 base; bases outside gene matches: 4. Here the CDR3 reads CASRWLAGNTGELFF. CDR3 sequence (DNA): TGTGCCAGCAGATGGCTAGCGGGGAACACCGGGGAGCTGTTTTTT.

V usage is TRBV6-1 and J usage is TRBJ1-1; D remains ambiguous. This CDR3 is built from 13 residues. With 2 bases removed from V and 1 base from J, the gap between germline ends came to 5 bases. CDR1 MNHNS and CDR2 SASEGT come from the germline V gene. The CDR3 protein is CASSEQPNTEAFF. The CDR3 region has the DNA TGTGCCAGCAGTGAACAGCCGAACACTGAAGCTTTCTTT.

The CDR3 is CASSPLEGVKNIQYF. CDR3 bases: TGTGCCAGCAGCCCCCTGGAAGGGGTCAAAAACATTCAGTACTTC. The chain employs TRBV7-6 and TRBJ2-4; D perhaps matches TRBD1 (5 bases). The germline V and J ends were trimmed by 5 bases and 3 bases, with 14 bases remaining between them. CDR3 length equals 15 residues. Germline CDR1 reads SGHVS; CDR2 reads FNYEAQ.